The T cell receptor beta chain under discussion was sequenced for a study of Ad26.COV2.S vaccination and SARS-CoV-2 variants. Study background: Administration of Ad26.COV2.S was intramuscular, either once or twice 56 days apart. The study's findings and limits: Recipients given vaccine exceeded placebo recipients in spike-specific TCR breadth.

Data came from immunoSEQ multiplex PCR; TCRdb stores just in-frame clones and leaves some out. This sample yields hundreds of thousands of clones, of which around 87% are seen a single time; around 3.6% belongs to the top ten. On this clone: Antigen: not known.

There are 11 residues in the CDR3. Germline CDR1 SEHNR, CDR2 FQNEAQ (reference sequence). The V end was cut by 5 bases, the J end by 5 bases, with 3 bases between. Treatment specified: roughly 20 received Ad26.COV2.S at low or high dose, single or two shots; about 5 received placebo; per-sample allocation not given. At day 63 after the first vaccine or placebo injection, samples were drawn. The rearrangement links TRBV7-9 to TRBJ2-2; D is undetermined. The receptor was isolated from a person between 18 and 65 years old who received the Ad26.COV2.S COVID-19 vaccine or a placebo. The sample consisted of peripheral blood, taken in a trial of Ad26.COV2.S vaccine versus placebo. CDR3 sequence: CASSPTGELFF. DNA for the CDR3: TGTGCCAGCAGCCCGACCGGGGAGCTGTTTTTT.